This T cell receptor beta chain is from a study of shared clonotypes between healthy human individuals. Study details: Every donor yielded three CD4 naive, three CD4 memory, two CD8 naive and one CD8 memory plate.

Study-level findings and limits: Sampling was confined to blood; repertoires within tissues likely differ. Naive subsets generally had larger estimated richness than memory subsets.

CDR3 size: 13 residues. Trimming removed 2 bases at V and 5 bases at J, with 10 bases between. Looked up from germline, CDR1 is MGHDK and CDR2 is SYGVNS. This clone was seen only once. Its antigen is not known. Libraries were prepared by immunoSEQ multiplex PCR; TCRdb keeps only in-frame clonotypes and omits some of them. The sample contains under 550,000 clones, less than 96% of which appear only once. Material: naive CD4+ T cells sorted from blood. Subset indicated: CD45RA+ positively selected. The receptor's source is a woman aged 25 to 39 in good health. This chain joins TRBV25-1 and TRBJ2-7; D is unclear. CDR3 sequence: CASSEGPWDEQYF. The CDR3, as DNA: TGTGCCAGCAGTGAAGGCCCGTGGGACGAGCAGTACTTC.